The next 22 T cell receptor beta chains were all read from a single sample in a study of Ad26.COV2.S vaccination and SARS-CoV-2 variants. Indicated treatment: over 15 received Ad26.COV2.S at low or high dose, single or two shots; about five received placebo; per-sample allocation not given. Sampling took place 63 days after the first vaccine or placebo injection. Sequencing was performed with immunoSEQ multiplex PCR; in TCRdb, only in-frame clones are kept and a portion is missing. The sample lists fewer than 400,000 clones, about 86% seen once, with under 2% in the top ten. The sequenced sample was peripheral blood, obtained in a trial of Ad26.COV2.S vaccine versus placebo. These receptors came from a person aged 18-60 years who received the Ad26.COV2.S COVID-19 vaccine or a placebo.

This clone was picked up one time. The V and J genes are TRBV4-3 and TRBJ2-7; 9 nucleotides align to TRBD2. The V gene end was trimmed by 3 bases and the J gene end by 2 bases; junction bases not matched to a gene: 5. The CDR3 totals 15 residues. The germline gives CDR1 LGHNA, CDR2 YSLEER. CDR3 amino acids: CASSQSAGGPYEQYF. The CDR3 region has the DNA TGCGCCAGCAGCCAGTCGGCGGGGGGGCCCTACGAGCAGTACTTC.

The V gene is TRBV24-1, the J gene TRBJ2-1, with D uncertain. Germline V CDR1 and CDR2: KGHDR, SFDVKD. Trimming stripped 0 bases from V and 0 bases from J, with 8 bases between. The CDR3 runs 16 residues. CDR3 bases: TGTGCCACCAGTGATTTGCAACAGAGCTCCTACAATGAGCAGTTCTTC. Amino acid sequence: CATSDLQQSSYNEQFF.

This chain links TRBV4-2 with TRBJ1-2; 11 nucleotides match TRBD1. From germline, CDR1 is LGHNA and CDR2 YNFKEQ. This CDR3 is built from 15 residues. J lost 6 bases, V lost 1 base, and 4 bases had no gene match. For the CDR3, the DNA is TGTGCCAGCAGCCAAGTAGGGACAGGGGGGAATGGCTACACCTTC. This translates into CASSQVGTGGNGYTF.

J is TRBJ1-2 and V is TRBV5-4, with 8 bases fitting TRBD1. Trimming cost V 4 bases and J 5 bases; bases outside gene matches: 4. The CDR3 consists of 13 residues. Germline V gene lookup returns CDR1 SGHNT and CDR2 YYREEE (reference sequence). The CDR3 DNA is TGTGCCAGCAGCACAGGGGGAGGGTATGGCTACACCTTC. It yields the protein CASSTGGGYGYTF.

CDR3 sequence: CASSFQVNYGYTF. The DNA for the CDR3 is TGTGCCAGCAGTTTCCAGGTCAACTATGGCTACACCTTC. V gene TRBV12-3 or TRBV12-4 combines with J gene TRBJ1-2, with D unresolved. The CDR3 runs to 13 residues. V was trimmed by 3 bases and J by 2 bases, leaving 7 bases between them.

The CDR3 spells CASSTRDRSHEQYF. The CDR3 DNA reads as TGTGCCAGCAGCACCCGGGACAGGAGCCACGAGCAGTACTTC. This chain connects TRBV3-1 (or the pseudogene TRBV3-2) to TRBJ2-7; 8 positions match TRBD1. Germline CDR1 is LGHDT and CDR2 is YNNKEL (reference sequence). The length of the CDR3 is 14 residues. Trimming took 5 bases from V and 5 from J; bases not matched to a gene: 8.

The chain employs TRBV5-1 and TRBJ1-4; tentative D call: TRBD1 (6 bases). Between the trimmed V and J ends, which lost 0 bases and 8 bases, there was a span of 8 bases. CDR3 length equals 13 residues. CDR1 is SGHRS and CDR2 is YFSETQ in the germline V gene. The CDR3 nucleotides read TGCGCCAGCAGCTTGGAGGGGACAGAAAAACTGTTTTTT. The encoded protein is CASSLEGTEKLFF.

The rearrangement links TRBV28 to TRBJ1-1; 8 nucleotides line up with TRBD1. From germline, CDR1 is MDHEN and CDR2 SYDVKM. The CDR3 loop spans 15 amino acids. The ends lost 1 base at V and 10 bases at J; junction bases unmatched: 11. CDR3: CASSLSVTGGGLAFF. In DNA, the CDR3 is TGTGCCAGCAGTTTATCCGTTACAGGGGGAGGTCTAGCTTTCTTT.

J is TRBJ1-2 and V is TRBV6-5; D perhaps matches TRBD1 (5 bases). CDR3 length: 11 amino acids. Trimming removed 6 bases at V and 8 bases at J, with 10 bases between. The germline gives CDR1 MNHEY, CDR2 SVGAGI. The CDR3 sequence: CASRFDRGYTF. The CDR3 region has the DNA TGTGCCAGCAGGTTCGACAGAGGCTACACCTTC.

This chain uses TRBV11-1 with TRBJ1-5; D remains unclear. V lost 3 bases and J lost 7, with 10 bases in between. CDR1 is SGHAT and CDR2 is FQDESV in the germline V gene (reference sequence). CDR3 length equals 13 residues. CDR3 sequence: CASSLGSTQPQHF. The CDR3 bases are TGTGCCAGCAGCTTGGGTAGCACCCAGCCCCAGCATTTT. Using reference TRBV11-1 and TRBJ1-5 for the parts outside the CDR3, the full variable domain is EAEVAQSPRYKITEKSQAVAFWCDPISGHATLYWYRQILGQGPELLVQFQDESVVDDSQLPKDRFSAERLKGVDSTLKIQPAELGDSAMYLCASSLGSTQPQHFGDGTRLSIL.

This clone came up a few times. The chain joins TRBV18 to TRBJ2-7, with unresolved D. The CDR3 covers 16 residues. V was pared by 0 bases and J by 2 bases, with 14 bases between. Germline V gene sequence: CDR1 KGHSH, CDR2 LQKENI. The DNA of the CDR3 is TGTGCCAGCTCACCACCGGGATCGCGCGGAACCTACGAGCAGTACTTC. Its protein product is CASSPPGSRGTYEQYF.

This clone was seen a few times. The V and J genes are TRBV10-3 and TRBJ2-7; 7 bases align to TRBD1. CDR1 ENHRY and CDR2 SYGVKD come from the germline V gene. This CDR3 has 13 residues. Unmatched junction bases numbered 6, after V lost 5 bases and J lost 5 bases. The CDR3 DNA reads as TGTGCCATCAGTTCGACAGGGAAGGACGAGCAGTACTTC. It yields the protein CAISSTGKDEQYF.

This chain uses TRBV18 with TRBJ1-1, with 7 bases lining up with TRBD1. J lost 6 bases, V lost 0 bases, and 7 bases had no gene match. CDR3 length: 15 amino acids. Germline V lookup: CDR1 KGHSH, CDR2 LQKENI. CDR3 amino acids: CASSPPVGRGAEAFF. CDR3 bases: TGTGCCAGCTCACCACCTGTGGGCAGGGGGGCTGAAGCTTTCTTT.

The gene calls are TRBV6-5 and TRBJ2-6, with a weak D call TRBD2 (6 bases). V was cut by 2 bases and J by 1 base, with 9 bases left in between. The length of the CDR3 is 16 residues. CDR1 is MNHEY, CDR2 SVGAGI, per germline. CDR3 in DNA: TGTGCCAGCAGTTACAGTGGAGGGTCTGGGGCCAACGTCCTGACTTTC. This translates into CASSYSGGSGANVLTF.

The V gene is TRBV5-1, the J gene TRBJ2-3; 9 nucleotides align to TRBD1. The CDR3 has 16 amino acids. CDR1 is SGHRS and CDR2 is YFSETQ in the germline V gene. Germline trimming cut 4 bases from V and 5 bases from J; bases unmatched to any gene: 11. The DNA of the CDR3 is TGCGCCAGCAGCCGCCGGGGACAGGGATCGGGAGATACGCAGTATTTT. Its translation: CASSRRGQGSGDTQYF.

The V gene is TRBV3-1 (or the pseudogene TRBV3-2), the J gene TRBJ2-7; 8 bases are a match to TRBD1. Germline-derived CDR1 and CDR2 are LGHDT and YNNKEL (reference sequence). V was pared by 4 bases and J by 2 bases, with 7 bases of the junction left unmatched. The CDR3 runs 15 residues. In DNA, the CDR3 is TGTGCCAGCAGCCCGCCCGGGACAGGTGCCTACGAGCAGTACTTC. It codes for CASSPPGTGAYEQYF.

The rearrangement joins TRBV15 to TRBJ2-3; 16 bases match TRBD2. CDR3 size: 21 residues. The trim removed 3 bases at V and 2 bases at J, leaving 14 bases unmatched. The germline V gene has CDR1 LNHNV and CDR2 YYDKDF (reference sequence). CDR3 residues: CATSSIGTSGGAAYATDTQYF. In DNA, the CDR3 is TGTGCCACCAGCAGTATCGGGACTAGCGGGGGGGCCGCATACGCCACAGATACGCAGTATTTT.

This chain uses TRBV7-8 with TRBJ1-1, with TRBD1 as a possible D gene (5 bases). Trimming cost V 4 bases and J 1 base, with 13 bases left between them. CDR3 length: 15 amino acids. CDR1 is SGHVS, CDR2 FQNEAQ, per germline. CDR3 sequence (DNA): TGTGCCAGCAGCTCCTCCGGGGGTACGAACACTGAAGCTTTCTTT. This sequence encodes CASSSSGGTNTEAFF.

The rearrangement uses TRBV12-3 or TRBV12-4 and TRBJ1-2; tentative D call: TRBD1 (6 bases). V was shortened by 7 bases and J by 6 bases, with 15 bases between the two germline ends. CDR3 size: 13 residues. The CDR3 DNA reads TGTGCCAGCACCCTCGGGACACCCAATGGCTACACCTTC. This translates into CASTLGTPNGYTF.

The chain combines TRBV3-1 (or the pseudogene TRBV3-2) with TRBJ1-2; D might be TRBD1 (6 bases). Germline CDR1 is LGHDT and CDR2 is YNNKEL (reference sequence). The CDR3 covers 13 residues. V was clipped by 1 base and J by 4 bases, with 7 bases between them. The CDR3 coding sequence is TGTGCCAGCAGCCAAGGGGGGCGCTATGGCTACACCTTC. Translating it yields CASSQGGRYGYTF.

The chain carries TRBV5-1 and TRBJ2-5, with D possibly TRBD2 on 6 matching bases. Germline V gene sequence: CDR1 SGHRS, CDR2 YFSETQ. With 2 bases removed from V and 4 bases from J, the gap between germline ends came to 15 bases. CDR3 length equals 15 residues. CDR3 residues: CASSFQGGVAETQYF. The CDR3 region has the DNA TGCGCCAGCAGCTTCCAAGGCGGGGTGGCAGAGACCCAGTACTTC.

For the CDR3, the DNA is TGTGCCAGCAAGCAGGGGGCGGGAAACACCATATATTTT. It encodes CASKQGAGNTIYF. The chain joins TRBV2 to TRBJ1-3; 8 bases map to TRBD1. Germline loops: CDR1 SNHLY, CDR2 FYNNEI. The CDR3 covers 13 residues. Unmatched junction bases numbered 3, after V lost 7 bases and J lost 4 bases. Looking up the rest from reference TRBV2 and TRBJ1-3 gives the full variable domain: EPEVTQTPSHQVTQMGQEVILRCVPISNHLYFYWYRQILGQKVEFLVSFYNNEISEKSEIFDDQFSVERPDGSNFTLKIRSTKLEDSAMYFCASKQGAGNTIYFGEGSWLTVV.